This T cell receptor (beta chain) was sequenced for a study of graft-versus-host responses after intestinal transplantation. The CDR3 is 15 residues long. Trimming removed 4 bases from V and 4 bases from J; junction bases left unmatched: 4. Per the germline V gene, CDR1 is LNHDA and CDR2 is SQIVND (reference sequence). The method was immunoSEQ multiplex PCR; TCRdb's version includes in-frame clones alone and lacks a portion of them. The sample contains nearly 25,000 clones, under 45% of which appear only once. Irradiated stimulators labeled with violet dye, around 200,000 in number, were plated with around 200,000 CFSE-labeled responders.

The clonotype comes from a human patient who received an intestinal transplant. This sequence joins TRBV19 and TRBJ2-2; 9 nucleotides line up with TRBD2. This specimen consisted of alloreactive CD4+ T cells from a mixed lymphocyte reaction culture, obtained before intestinal transplant. Documented subset: CFSE-low proliferating T cells sorted from roughly six-day pre-transplant mixed lymphocyte reaction (GvH or HvG direction). CDR3 nucleotide sequence: TGTGCCAGTAGTAGTAGCGGGGGCTCCACCGGGGAGCTGTTTTTT. Amino acid sequence: CASSSSGGSTGELFF.